This TCR beta chain was captured by sequencing in a study of CD8 T cells in Susac syndrome. Comment on this clonotype: Its specificity is unknown.

Overall study findings and caveats: Susac CD8+ clonal expansion peaked in TEMRA cells and active patients. Across the total CD8+ repertoires, fewer than 20 Susac-specific public clones were detected, and across the CD8+ TEMRA repertoires, roughly five such clones were detected.

V was clipped by 4 bases and J by 0 bases, with 12 bases between them. The CDR3 runs to 14 residues. Germline loops: CDR1 SQVTM, CDR2 ANQGSEA. An amount of RNA that ranged from roughly 0.45 to 1 ug was reverse transcribed with random hexamers. Amplification of TCR beta CDR3 spanned 54 Vbeta and 13 Jbeta via immunoSEQ multiplex PCR. TCRdb reanalysed the immunoSEQ multiplex PCR reads using MiXCR and keeps one entry per CDR3 protein. The table lists around 80,000 distinct CDR3 sequences, roughly 95% of them singletons. The chain is built from TRBV29-1 and TRBJ1-2; tentative D call: TRBD1 (6 bases). The TCR was taken from a human donor with Susac syndrome. Sequenced: CD8+ T cells from PBMCs. Written as DNA, the CDR3 is TGCAGCGTTGCTAGGGGGGCTACTAACTATGGCTACACCTTC. Its translation: CSVARGATNYGYTF.